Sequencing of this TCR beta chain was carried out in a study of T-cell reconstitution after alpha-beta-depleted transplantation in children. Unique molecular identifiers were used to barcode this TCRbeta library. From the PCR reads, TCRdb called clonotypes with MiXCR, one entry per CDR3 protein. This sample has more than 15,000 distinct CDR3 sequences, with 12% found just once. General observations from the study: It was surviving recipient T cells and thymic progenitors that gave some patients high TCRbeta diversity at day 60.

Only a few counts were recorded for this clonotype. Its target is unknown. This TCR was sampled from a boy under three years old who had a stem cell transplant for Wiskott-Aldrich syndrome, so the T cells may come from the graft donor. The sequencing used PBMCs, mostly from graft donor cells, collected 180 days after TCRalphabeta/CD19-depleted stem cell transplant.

The CDR3 loop is CAWNMGLTNEKLFF. The CDR3 DNA is TGTGCCTGGAACATGGGACTAACTAATGAAAAACTGTTTTTT. This chain uses TRBV30 with TRBJ1-4, with D perhaps matching TRBD1 (5 bases). The CDR3 has 14 amino acids. The germline CDR1 and CDR2 sequences are GTSNPN and SVGIG (reference sequence). V was cut by 4 bases and J by 1 base, with 10 bases left in between.